This TCR beta chain was sequenced during a study of tumor and adjacent non-tumor tissue in lung cancer. There are a few counts of this clonotype. Given a much more abundant clone one base away, this may be a read error. Per the germline V gene, CDR1 is DFQATT and CDR2 is SNEGSKA (reference sequence). The CDR3 contains 11 residues. TCRbeta libraries were built with three rounds of nested PCR, modified from ARM-PCR. One entry per CDR3 protein, called by TCRdb with MiXCR from the multiplex PCR reads. The sample shows some 99,000 distinct CDR3 sequences, more than 70% of them seen only once. RNA was extracted from bulk tissue without any cell sorting.

Sequencing input: lung tumor tissue. This sequence was found in an older woman with non-small cell lung cancer. V and J are TRBV20-1 and TRBJ1-6; tentative D call: TRBD1 (5 bases). CDR3 amino acids: CSVSCGANFCF. The CDR3, as DNA: TGCAGTGTTAGCTGCGGGGCGAATTTCTGCTTT.